This TCR beta chain was documented in a study of blood T cell repertoires in COVID-19. Using immunoSEQ multiplex PCR, the repertoire was profiled, and TCRdb retains in-frame clones only, with some absent. The profile shows roughly 55,000 clones, 80% to 90% of them singletons. The CDR3 loop spans 13 amino acids. Germline CDR1 ENHRY, CDR2 SYGVKD. Trimming removed 4 bases at V and 2 bases at J, with 9 bases between. The clonotype was recovered from a man in his 60s with active or convalescent COVID-19. The sequencing sample was made of peripheral blood. The chain joins TRBV10-3 to TRBJ2-7; D is ambiguous. The CDR3 sequence: CAISAQAAYEQYF. CDR3 sequence (DNA): TGTGCCATCAGTGCCCAGGCTGCCTACGAGCAGTACTTC.